Given below is one T cell receptor beta chain in context. Its specific antigen is unknown. The input lacks base qualities; no much larger clone sits a single base away. Reading the germline V gene gives CDR1 WSHSY and CDR2 SAAADI. The CDR3 starts with the cysteine, ends with the phenylalanine, and has 15 residues. Just the 45-base CDR3 DNA is kept, in frame starting at base 1. For this chain, trimming is 2 bases at the V end and 7 bases at the J end, and the number of junction bases without a gene match is 7. This record belongs to a study of T-cell reconstitution after alpha-beta-depleted transplantation in children (dated by TCRdb to the mid-2010s). Regarding the study in general: The study quantitatively tracked T-cell immune reconstitution after TCRalphabeta/CD19-depleted allogeneic hematopoietic cell transplantation in children using TCR repertoire profiling.

The treatment or condition label of this sample denotes: allogeneic hematopoietic cell transplantation with graft depleted of TCRalphabeta T cells and CD19 B cells. The transplant recipients were children given TCRalphabeta/CD19-depleted allogeneic hematopoietic cell grafts. Library construction relied on PCR. For sequencing, an Illumina HiSeq 2500 was employed. TCR library preparation used molecular barcoding, with unique molecular identifiers applied to normalize quantification of the TCRbeta repertoire. Clones were called with MiXCR by TCRdb after fastp trimmed the public reads at Q25, and only in-frame beta chains were retained. CDR3 protein duplicates are merged, each entry listing the most common genes and DNA. Across this sample there are hundreds of thousands of distinct CDR3 sequences, with 20% to 30% seen only once. The ten largest account for around 4.8% of the sample. Results the study describes overall, beyond this receptor: Hyperexpanded clone frequencies declined over subsequent months; after one year, T-cell counts and TCRbeta diversity were mostly attributed to newly produced T cells. In some patients, high TCRbeta diversity at day 60 was attributed to recipient T cells and intrathymic progenitors that had survived conditioning. About two months after transplant, the apparently early recovery of alphabetaT-cell counts reportedly depended on just several hundred clones that had expanded rapidly and came from non-depleted graft cells.

The sample was PBMCs, mostly from graft donor cells, taken 360 days after TCRalphabeta/CD19-depleted stem cell transplant. The receptor comes from a female patient under 10 years old who had a stem cell transplant for congenital amegakaryocytic thrombocytopenia, so the T cells may come from the graft donor. Here the chain combines TRBV10-2 and TRBJ2-3; 9 bases in between match TRBD2. The DNA reads as follows: TGCGCCAGCAGTGAGCTCGCGAGCGGGAGGTATACGCAGTATTTT. This yields the protein CASSELASGRYTQYF.